These 8 T cell receptor beta chains originate from one sample sequenced in a study of cytomegalovirus exposure and HLA in healthy donors. PCR involved 60 Vbeta and 13 Jbeta primers. Only in-frame clones appear in the TCRdb table, and some are missing; sequencing was by immunoSEQ multiplex PCR. The sample records approximately 210,000 clones, about four fifths being singletons. The sequenced sample consisted of PBMCs. The receptors were sampled from a girl aged 5 to 17 in good health and CMV-seropositive.

The chain uses TRBV19 and TRBJ2-7; 7 bases fit TRBD1. The germline gives CDR1 LNHDA, CDR2 SQIVND (reference sequence). The CDR3 is 15 amino acids. V lost 3 bases, J lost 5 bases, and 10 bases stayed unmatched. This chain's CDR3 is CASSIGLDRINEQYF. The CDR3 nucleotides are TGTGCCAGTAGTATTGGATTGGACAGGATCAACGAGCAGTACTTC.

V gene TRBV30 combines with J gene TRBJ2-7; the match to TRBD1 covers 7 bases. Germline loops: CDR1 GTSNPN, CDR2 SVGIG (reference sequence). Losses at the gene ends were 0 bases for V and 2 bases for J; bases not matched to a gene: 4. The CDR3 runs to 14 residues. This chain's CDR3 is CAWSVQGITYEQYF. The CDR3 region has the DNA TGTGCCTGGAGTGTACAGGGGATCACCTACGAGCAGTACTTC.

The chain joins TRBV5-1 to TRBJ2-7; TRBD1 agrees at 8 bases. The V segment lost 0 bases and the J segment 5 bases; nucleotides outside the gene matches: 7. This CDR3 comprises 15 residues. Germline values: CDR1 SGHRS, CDR2 YFSETQ. The CDR3 DNA reads as TGCGCCAGCAGCTTGGATATCCAGGGGGCCAACGAGCAGTACTTC. Translated: CASSLDIQGANEQYF.

This clone occurred a few times. J is TRBJ2-2 and V is TRBV7-9; D remains ambiguous. CDR1 and CDR2 (germline): SEHNR, FQNEAQ (reference sequence). Trimming cost V 1 base and J 6 bases, with 9 bases left between them. CDR3 size: 14 residues. DNA for the CDR3: TGTGCCAGCAGCTTAGGAGGTGCCTCCGGGGAGCTGTTTTTT. This encodes CASSLGGASGELFF.

The chain employs TRBV2 and TRBJ1-2, with D unclear. The germline V gene has CDR1 SNHLY and CDR2 FYNNEI. This CDR3 is built from 13 residues. The V gene lost 11 bases and the J gene lost 0 bases, with 13 bases spanning the gap. In DNA form, the CDR3 reads TGTGCCTGCGCTGGAACAGCTAACTATGGCTACACCTTC. Residues: CACAGTANYGYTF.

In nucleotides, the CDR3 is TGTGCCAGCAGCTTGGGGGACAGGGAAGGTTACACTGAAGCTTTCTTT. This encodes CASSLGDREGYTEAFF. This chain links TRBV5-5 with TRBJ1-1, with 9 positions matching TRBD1. The germline gives CDR1 SGHKS, CDR2 YYEKEE (reference sequence). The CDR3 length is 16 residues. V lost 0 bases, J lost 3 bases, and 6 bases stayed unmatched.

This chain links TRBV18 with TRBJ1-4, with D perhaps TRBD1 (6 bases). The CDR3 is 16 residues long. The germline V gene has CDR1 KGHSH and CDR2 LQKENI. Trimming cost V 1 base and J 5 bases, with 14 bases left between them. Here the CDR3 reads CASSPLQQGGNEKLFF. In DNA form, the CDR3 reads TGTGCCAGCTCACCACTACAACAGGGCGGGAATGAAAAACTGTTTTTT.

The chain joins TRBV30 to TRBJ1-1; D may be TRBD1 (5 bases). The germline CDR1 and CDR2 sequences are GTSNPN and SVGIG (reference sequence). This CDR3 is built from 14 residues. Trimming removed 0 bases from V and 4 bases from J, with 12 bases in between. The CDR3 loop reads CAWSVRGGGTEAFF. The CDR3 coding sequence is TGTGCCTGGAGTGTACGCGGGGGTGGCACTGAAGCTTTCTTT.